Detailed here is one TCR beta chain. Its antigen remains unknown. The data are from a study of coeliac disease. Study at large: Disease groups: newly diagnosed active, refractory type I, gluten-free-diet controlled.

Study outcomes and limitations: Only 1 of 6 controls, but about 55% of the 18 coeliac samples, showed published gliadin-specific TRB sequences. Unbiased detection of gliadin-specific T cells was judged not feasible with this approach.

V was pared by 5 bases and J by 6 bases, with 6 bases of the junction left unmatched. Germline V gives CDR1 LNHDA, CDR2 SQIVND (reference sequence). The CDR3 has 15 amino acids. One frozen approximately 500,000-cell aliquot per fraction was sequenced. Assay: immunoSEQ multiplex PCR; the TCRdb copy retains only in-frame clones and omits some. This sample carries around 6,500 clones, approximately 66% of them seen once, and the ten largest clones take less than 7%. Sequencing input: lamina propria lymphocytes from the gut. V and J are TRBV19 and TRBJ2-4; 11 nucleotides align to TRBD1. The sequence came from a man aged 50-59 years with active celiac disease. CDR3 in amino acids: CASSRGQGVVNIQYF. For the CDR3, the DNA is TGTGCCAGTAGTCGGGGACAGGGGGTTGTAAACATTCAGTACTTC.